The rows below give T cell receptor beta chains drawn from one sample of a study of PD-1 blockade in classical Hodgkin lymphoma. Measured with immunoSEQ multiplex PCR; TCRdb has only the in-frame clones, and not every one. The table has over 15,000 clones, 82% seen once. The starting material was peripheral blood mononuclear cells (PBMCs), obtained before the second cycle of nivolumab. The receptors derive from a human donor with classical Hodgkin lymphoma. CDR3s include the opening cysteine and the closing phenylalanine or tryptophan. The order of the fields is CDR3 protein, CDR3 DNA, J gene, V gene, clone size, D gene. The D gene is left open where the match is weak. Expanded clones get a size class; other rows say once, few or many, or leave the size out.

CDR3aa: CASSLEQGRAEAFF; CDR3nt: TGTGCCAGCAGTCTTGAACAGGGGAGAGCTGAAGCTTTCTTT; j_gene: TRBJ1-1; v_gene: TRBV6-6; abundance: NA; d_gene: TRBD1
CDR3aa: CASTPGQSLYGYTF; CDR3nt: TGTGCCAGCACTCCCGGACAGTCCCTCTATGGCTACACCTTC; j_gene: TRBJ1-2; v_gene: TRBV9; abundance: NA; d_gene: NA
CDR3aa: CASSYSGLAGTGELFF; CDR3nt: TGTGCCAGCTCATATAGCGGACTAGCGGGGACCGGGGAGCTGTTTTTT; j_gene: TRBJ2-2; v_gene: TRBV18; abundance: once; d_gene: TRBD2
CDR3aa: CSVDGTGEQFF; CDR3nt: TGCAGTGTTGATGGGACAGGCGAGCAGTTCTTC; j_gene: TRBJ2-1; v_gene: TRBV29-1; abundance: NA; d_gene: TRBD1
CDR3aa: CASHSGTRSEKLFF; CDR3nt: TGTGCCAGCCACTCCGGGACCCGGAGTGAAAAACTGTTTTTT; j_gene: TRBJ1-4; v_gene: TRBV18; abundance: NA; d_gene: NA
CDR3aa: CASSQSLAGGGQETQYF; CDR3nt: TGTGCCAGCAGCCAATCACTAGCGGGGGGGGGTCAAGAGACCCAGTACTTC; j_gene: TRBJ2-5; v_gene: TRBV4-2; abundance: NA; d_gene: TRBD2
CDR3aa: CASSENRDRGYEQYF; CDR3nt: TGTGCCAGCAGTGAAAATAGGGACAGGGGATACGAGCAGTACTTC; j_gene: TRBJ2-7; v_gene: TRBV2; abundance: NA; d_gene: TRBD1
CDR3aa: CASSREAEAFF; CDR3nt: TGTGCCAGCAGCCGAGAGGCTGAAGCTTTCTTT; j_gene: TRBJ1-1; v_gene: TRBV7-9; abundance: NA; d_gene: NA
CDR3aa: CASSLSGLYGYTF; CDR3nt: TGTGCCAGCAGCTTGTCGGGCCTCTATGGCTACACCTTC; j_gene: TRBJ1-2; v_gene: TRBV5-5; abundance: NA; d_gene: NA
CDR3aa: CASSLVAGEQETQYF; CDR3nt: TGTGCCAGCAGCTTAGTTGCGGGGGAGCAAGAGACCCAGTACTTC; j_gene: TRBJ2-5; v_gene: TRBV7-7; abundance: NA; d_gene: TRBD2
CDR3aa: CASKPKRGPNTGELFF; CDR3nt: TGTGCCAGTAAACCCAAGCGGGGGCCAAACACCGGGGAGCTGTTTTTT; j_gene: TRBJ2-2; v_gene: TRBV19; abundance: NA; d_gene: TRBD2
CDR3aa: CSVEDGGKLAKNIQYF; CDR3nt: TGCAGCGTTGAAGATGGGGGAAAATTAGCCAAAAACATTCAGTACTTC; j_gene: TRBJ2-4; v_gene: TRBV29-1; abundance: NA; d_gene: NA
CDR3aa: CASSQAPGEGQPQHF; CDR3nt: TGCGCCAGCAGCCAAGCGCCGGGGGAGGGTCAGCCCCAGCATTTT; j_gene: TRBJ1-5; v_gene: TRBV4-3; abundance: NA; d_gene: NA
CDR3aa: CASSLVGGGYNEQFF; CDR3nt: TGTGCCAGCAGCTTAGTTGGTGGAGGGTACAATGAGCAGTTCTTC; j_gene: TRBJ2-1; v_gene: TRBV14; abundance: NA; d_gene: NA